Following are 19 T cell receptor beta chains from one sample sequenced in a study of T cells in Graves' hyperthyroidism and ophthalmopathy. Amplification targeted TCR beta CDR3 regions from RNA transcripts. With the HTBI primer set, the TCR CDR3 went through a first round of RT-PCR. One entry per CDR3 protein results from TCRdb running MiXCR on the multiplex PCR reads. The profile shows under 600,000 distinct CDR3 sequences, 16% of them singletons. The sequencing input was blood. The receptors stem from a woman aged 40 to 50 with Graves' ophthalmopathy.

This clonotype was detected only a few times. J is TRBJ2-1 and V is TRBV29-1, with TRBD2 identical over 9 bases. Trimming took 5 bases from V and 7 from J; bases not matched to a gene: 12. Per germline, CDR1 SQVTM and CDR2 ANQGSEA. The CDR3 contains 15 residues. The CDR3 coding sequence is TGCAGCGTTTATGCACCGGGACTAGCTGGTAATGAGCAGTTCTTC. Its protein product is CSVYAPGLAGNEQFF.

This clonotype was seen repeatedly, ten times or more. The V call is TRBV11-2, the J call TRBJ2-7; a possible D gene is TRBD2 (7 bases). Germline assignment: CDR1 SGHAT and CDR2 FQNNGV. V gave up 5 bases and J gave up 2 bases, with 19 bases separating them. There are 16 residues in the CDR3. The CDR3 DNA reads TGTGCCAGCAGCACCCAGCGGGGTGAGGGGGCCTACGAGCAGTACTTC. Translated: CASSTQRGEGAYEQYF.

This clonotype appeared many times. The rearrangement joins TRBV6-1 to TRBJ2-7, with a weak D call TRBD1 (6 bases). V lost 5 bases to trimming and J lost 1 base, with 12 bases between them. Germline V gene lookup returns CDR1 MNHNS and CDR2 SASEGT. CDR3 size: 14 residues. The CDR3 DNA reads TGTGCCAGCAGTTTCGACAGGAGTTCCTACGAGCAGTACTTC. This codes for CASSFDRSSYEQYF.

This clonotype was counted only a few times. This chain joins TRBV6-2 or TRBV6-3 and TRBJ2-1, with TRBD2 matching over 15 bases. CDR1 and CDR2 (germline): MNHEY, SVGEGT. The V and J ends lost 6 bases and 8 bases, in that order; junction bases with no gene match: 5. This CDR3 has 15 amino acids. The CDR3 DNA is TGTGCCAGCAGGGGACTAGCGGGAGGAGTGGATGAGCAGTTCTTC. This gives the protein CASRGLAGGVDEQFF.

In this sample, this clonotype turned up many times. The chain has TRBV2 and TRBJ1-1; no definite D call. The CDR3 loop spans 15 amino acids. Looked up from germline, CDR1 is SNHLY and CDR2 is FYNNEI. Trimming pared 1 base from V and 0 bases from J, leaving 9 bases between. CDR3 sequence (DNA): TGTGCCAGCAGTGAAGGTACAGCCCTGAACACTGAAGCTTTCTTT. Residues: CASSEGTALNTEAFF.

In DNA form, the CDR3 reads TGTGCCAGCAGTTTAGTGGTTAGCGAGCAGTACTTC. It translates to CASSLVVSEQYF. The chain combines TRBV12-3 or TRBV12-4 with TRBJ2-7; no firm D call. V was pared by 1 base and J by 6 bases, with 7 bases between. This CDR3 spans 12 amino acids.

In its sample, this clonotype was seen many times. This sequence joins TRBV3-1 and TRBJ2-3, with a weak D call TRBD2 (6 bases). CDR1 and CDR2 (germline): LGHDT, YNNKEL (reference sequence). Between the trimmed V and J ends, which lost 0 bases and 1 base, there was a span of 11 bases. The CDR3 covers 16 residues. In nucleotides, the CDR3 is TGTGCCAGCAGCCAAGAGCGGGGCTCCCGCACAGATACGCAGTATTTT. As protein: CASSQERGSRTDTQYF.

The chain combines TRBV14 with TRBJ2-7; 7 positions agree with TRBD1. V lost 0 bases, J lost 4 bases, and 9 bases stayed unmatched. The CDR3 spans 16 residues. CDR1 is SGHDN and CDR2 is FVKESK in the germline V gene. The CDR3 is CASSQETGKGEYEQYF. The DNA for the CDR3 is TGTGCCAGCAGCCAAGAGACAGGGAAAGGCGAGTACGAGCAGTACTTC.

This clonotype was detected a few times. The rearrangement links TRBV12-3 or TRBV12-4 to TRBJ2-1; no definite D call. Trimming removed 1 base from V and 2 bases from J, with 9 bases in between. CDR3 length: 15 residues. The CDR3 is CASSLESTTYNEQFF. The CDR3 nucleotides are TGTGCCAGCAGTTTAGAGAGTACTACCTACAATGAGCAGTTCTTC.

This clonotype appeared many times. The rearrangement joins TRBV6-2 or TRBV6-3 to TRBJ2-1; 9 bases match TRBD1. J was trimmed by 5 bases and V by 0 bases; bases with no gene match: 5. The germline V gene encodes CDR1 MNHEY and CDR2 SVGEGT. The CDR3 totals 16 residues. The CDR3 DNA is TGTGCCAGCAGTTACTCTATGGGGACAGGGAACAATGAGCAGTTCTTC. Its protein is CASSYSMGTGNNEQFF.

The V and J genes are TRBV3-1 and TRBJ2-1, with D possibly TRBD2 on 6 matching bases. Germline assignment: CDR1 LGHDT and CDR2 YNNKEL (reference sequence). V lost 4 bases to trimming and J lost 9 bases, with 19 bases between them. This CDR3 contains 15 residues. The DNA for the CDR3 is TGTGCCAGCAGCCGGGCTAGCTCTTACGGGGGTGAGCAGTTCTTC. This translates into CASSRASSYGGEQFF.

This clonotype was observed a few times. V usage is TRBV27 and J usage is TRBJ2-3, with TRBD2 matching over 7 bases. The CDR3 totals 14 residues. Germline values: CDR1 MNHEY, CDR2 SMNVEV (reference sequence). V lost 1 base to trimming and J lost 7 bases; unmatched junction nucleotides: 5. The CDR3 reads CASSLLAGANTQYF. The CDR3 coding sequence is TGTGCCAGCAGTTTATTGGCGGGAGCTAATACGCAGTATTTT.

In this sample, this clonotype turned up many times. The DNA of the CDR3 is TGTGCCAGCAGTCCATCAATGGCAGGGGTCTCACCCCTCCACTTT. Translating gives CASSPSMAGVSPLHF. The chain carries TRBV28 and TRBJ1-6; TRBD1 is a possible D gene (6 bases). Germline-derived CDR1 and CDR2 are MDHEN and SYDVKM. The CDR3 has 15 amino acids. Trimming left V 5 bases short and J 10 bases short, with 18 bases between.

This clonotype has a count of ten or more. The rearrangement links TRBV2 to TRBJ2-3, with D perhaps matching TRBD1 (5 bases). The CDR3 covers 15 residues. From germline, CDR1 is SNHLY and CDR2 FYNNEI. V was trimmed by 4 bases and J by 1 base, leaving 12 bases between them. This chain's CDR3 is CASSGWARGTDTQYF. The CDR3 DNA is TGTGCCAGCAGTGGGTGGGCCAGGGGCACAGATACGCAGTATTTT.

This clonotype was counted a few times. The V and J genes are TRBV28 and TRBJ1-4, with 8 bases that match TRBD1. J was trimmed by 10 bases and V by 5 bases; bases with no gene match: 3. Germline lookup yields CDR1 MDHEN and CDR2 SYDVKM. This CDR3 is built from 12 residues. The CDR3 DNA sequence: TGTGCCAGCAGTCTAGGACAGGGAAAACTGTTTTTT. Its translation is CASSLGQGKLFF.

Note on this clonotype: The CDR3 end shows no conserved phenylalanine or tryptophan, and so a read error is likely. This chain links TRBV7-9 with TRBJ2-5; D remains unclear. V was trimmed by 0 bases and J by 2 bases, leaving 7 bases between them. The CDR3 totals 14 residues. Germline assignment: CDR1 SEHNR and CDR2 FQNEAQ (reference sequence). CDR3 loop: CASSLANLQETQYS. For the CDR3, the DNA is TGTGCCAGCAGCTTAGCGAATCTACAAGAGACCCAGTACTCC.

This clonotype was picked up many times. The chain uses TRBV11-1 and TRBJ2-1; TRBD2 matches at 7 bases. Trimming took 5 bases from V and 9 from J; bases not matched to a gene: 16. The CDR3 has 16 amino acids. Germline V gene lookup returns CDR1 SGHAT and CDR2 FQDESV (reference sequence). The CDR3 coding sequence is TGTGCCAGCAGCACTCAGGGACTATCTCCTCTGGGTGAGCAGTTCTTC. This encodes CASSTQGLSPLGEQFF. The variable domain in full, with the rest retrieved from reference TRBV11-1 and TRBJ2-1, is EAEVAQSPRYKITEKSQAVAFWCDPISGHATLYWYRQILGQGPELLVQFQDESVVDDSQLPKDRFSAERLKGVDSTLKIQPAELGDSAMYLCASSTQGLSPLGEQFFGPGTRLTVL.

This clonotype was recorded at least ten times. The genes are TRBV3-1 and TRBJ2-7, with D unclear. CDR3 length: 12 residues. Per germline, CDR1 LGHDT and CDR2 YNNKEL (reference sequence). The germline V and J ends were trimmed by 4 bases and 6 bases, with 10 bases remaining between them. The CDR3 loop reads CASSRISSEQYF. The DNA of the CDR3 is TGTGCCAGCAGCCGCATTAGTAGCGAGCAGTACTTC.

The rearrangement uses TRBV7-8 and TRBJ2-1; 8 bases are shared with TRBD1. The junction had 7 bases not matched to a gene; V was cut back by 9 bases and J by 6 bases. Germline assignment: CDR1 SGHVS and CDR2 FQNEAQ. CDR3 length equals 13 residues. The CDR3 region is CASSRGQVNEQFF. CDR3 in DNA: TGTGCCAGTTCCAGGGGACAGGTCAATGAGCAGTTCTTC.